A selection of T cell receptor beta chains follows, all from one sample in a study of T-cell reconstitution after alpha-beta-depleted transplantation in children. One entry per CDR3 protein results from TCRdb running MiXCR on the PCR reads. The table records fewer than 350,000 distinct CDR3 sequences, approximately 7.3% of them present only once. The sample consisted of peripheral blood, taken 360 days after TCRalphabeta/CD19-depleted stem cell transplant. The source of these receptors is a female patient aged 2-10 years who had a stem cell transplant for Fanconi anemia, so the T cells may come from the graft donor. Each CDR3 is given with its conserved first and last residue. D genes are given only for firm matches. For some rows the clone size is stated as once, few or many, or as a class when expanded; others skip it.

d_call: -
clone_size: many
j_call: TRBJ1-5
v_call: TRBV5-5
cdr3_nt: TGTGCCAGCAGCTTGATAGGGGGTAATCAGCCCCAGCATTTT
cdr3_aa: CASSLIGGNQPQHF

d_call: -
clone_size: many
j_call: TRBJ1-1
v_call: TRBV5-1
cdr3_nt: TGCGCCAGCAGCTTCTTGGGGGGGAACACTGAAGCTTTCTTT
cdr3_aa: CASSFLGGNTEAFF

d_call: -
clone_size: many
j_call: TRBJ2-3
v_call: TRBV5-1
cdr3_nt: TGCGCCAGCACGCTGGCAGGGTTGGAGTCACATACGCAGTATTTT
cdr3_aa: CASTLAGLESHTQYF

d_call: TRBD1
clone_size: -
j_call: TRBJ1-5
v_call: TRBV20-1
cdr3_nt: TGCAGTGCTAGAGGTAGGGGGCGTCAGCCCCAGCATTTT
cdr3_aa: CSARGRGRQPQHF

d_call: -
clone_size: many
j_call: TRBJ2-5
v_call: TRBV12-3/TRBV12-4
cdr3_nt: TGTGCCAGCCGTAGTTCAGGAGCCGGAGAGACCCAGTACTTC
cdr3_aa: CASRSSGAGETQYF

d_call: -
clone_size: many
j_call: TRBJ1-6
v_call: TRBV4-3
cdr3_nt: TGCGCCAGCAGCCAAGGGGGCAGGGACTACTCCTATAATTCACCCCTCCACTTT
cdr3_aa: CASSQGGRDYSYNSPLHF

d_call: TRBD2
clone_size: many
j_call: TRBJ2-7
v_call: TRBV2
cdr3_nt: TGTGCCAGCAGTGGTAGCGGGATGGGCGAGCAGTACTTC
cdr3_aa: CASSGSGMGEQYF

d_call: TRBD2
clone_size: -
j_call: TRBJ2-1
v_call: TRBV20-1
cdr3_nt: TGCAGTGCTAGAACCCTAGCGGAGTCCTACAATGAGCAGTTCTTC
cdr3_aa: CSARTLAESYNEQFF

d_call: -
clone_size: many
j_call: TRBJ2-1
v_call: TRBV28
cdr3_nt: TGTGCCAGCAGCCAGGACAGTCCACACAATGAGCAGTTCTTC
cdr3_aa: CASSQDSPHNEQFF

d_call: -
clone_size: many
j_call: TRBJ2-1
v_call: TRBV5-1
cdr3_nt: TGCGCCAGCAGCTTGGAGGGTTCGGTACCCCCGGGTCATAGCTCCTACAATGAGCAGTTCTTC
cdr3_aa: CASSLEGSVPPGHSSYNEQFF

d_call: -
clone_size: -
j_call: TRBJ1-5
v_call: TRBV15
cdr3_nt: TGTGCCACCAGCAGAGTACAGGGAGGAAGGGGCAATCAGCCCCAGCATTTT
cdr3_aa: CATSRVQGGRGNQPQHF

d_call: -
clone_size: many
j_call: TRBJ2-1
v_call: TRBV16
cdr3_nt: TGTGCCAGCAGCGAGGGTGTATACAATGAGCAGTTCTTC
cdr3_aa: CASSEGVYNEQFF

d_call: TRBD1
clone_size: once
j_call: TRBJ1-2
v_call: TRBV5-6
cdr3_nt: TGTGCCAGCAGCTGGAGACAGGGGGAGTATGGCTACACCTTC
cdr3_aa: CASSWRQGEYGYTF

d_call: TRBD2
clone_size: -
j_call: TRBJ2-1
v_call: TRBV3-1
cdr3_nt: TGTGCCTGCAGCCAAGAGATCGGGGGGGCCAATGAGCAGTTCTTC
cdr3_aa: CACSQEIGGANEQFF

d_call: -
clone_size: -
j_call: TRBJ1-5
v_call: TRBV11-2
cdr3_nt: TGTGCCAGCAGCTCCCACGGAGATAGCAATCAGCCCCAGCATTTT
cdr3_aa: CASSSHGDSNQPQHF